The rows below give T cell receptor beta chains drawn from one sample of a study of OX40 agonist ivuxolimab in advanced cancers. Generated by immunoSEQ multiplex PCR, the TCRdb table keeps only in-frame clones and is missing some. The repertoire holds roughly 73,000 clones, with about 91% as singletons. This material consisted of CD4+ or CD8+ T cells sorted from blood, taken in a trial of the OX40 agonist ivuxolimab. Source of these receptors: an adult with an advanced solid tumor such as melanoma, head and neck, liver or kidney cancer. Each CDR3 is given with its conserved first and last residue. Each record gives: V gene, J gene, D gene, CDR3 DNA, CDR3 protein. The D gene is left open where the match is weak.

V gene: TRBV28
J gene: TRBJ1-4
D gene: NA
CDR3 DNA: TGTGCCAGCAGCCGCTTATTAGGGGGGACTAATGAAAAACTGTTTTTT
CDR3 protein: CASSRLLGGTNEKLFF

V gene: TRBV5-6
J gene: TRBJ2-3
D gene: NA
CDR3 DNA: TGTGCCAGCAGCTCGACAGATTACACAGATACGCAGTATTTT
CDR3 protein: CASSSTDYTDTQYF

V gene: TRBV28
J gene: TRBJ2-7
D gene: TRBD2
CDR3 DNA: TGTGCCAGCACCCTTATGGGGAGGCTAGCGGGCTTCGGCGAGCAGTACTTC
CDR3 protein: CASTLMGRLAGFGEQYF

V gene: TRBV9
J gene: TRBJ2-7
D gene: TRBD1
CDR3 DNA: TGTGCCAGCAGCGTCCGGACAGGGGCCTACGAGCAGTACTTC
CDR3 protein: CASSVRTGAYEQYF

V gene: TRBV7-3
J gene: TRBJ2-3
D gene: TRBD1
CDR3 DNA: TGTGCCAGCAGCCGGGACAGGGTGATTGGAGATACGCAGTATTTT
CDR3 protein: CASSRDRVIGDTQYF

V gene: TRBV7-9
J gene: TRBJ2-7
D gene: NA
CDR3 DNA: TGTGCCAGCAGCTTAGTTGGAGGTCGTCGGGACTCCTACGAGCAGTACTTC
CDR3 protein: CASSLVGGRRDSYEQYF

V gene: TRBV6-1
J gene: TRBJ1-1
D gene: NA
CDR3 DNA: TGTGCCAGCAGACTAGACGGACGAGCTTTCTTT
CDR3 protein: CASRLDGRAFF

V gene: TRBV4-1
J gene: TRBJ1-4
D gene: NA
CDR3 DNA: TGCGCCAGCAGCCAAGGGCGGAATAATGAAAAACTGTTTTTT
CDR3 protein: CASSQGRNNEKLFF

V gene: TRBV29-1
J gene: TRBJ2-5
D gene: NA
CDR3 DNA: TGCAGCGTTGACGGGGCGACGGAAGAGACCCAGTACTTC
CDR3 protein: CSVDGATEETQYF

V gene: TRBV5-1
J gene: TRBJ2-3
D gene: TRBD1
CDR3 DNA: TGCGCCAGCAGCTTTGACAGGGGAGGCACAGATACGCAGTATTTT
CDR3 protein: CASSFDRGGTDTQYF

V gene: TRBV7-2
J gene: TRBJ2-1
D gene: TRBD2
CDR3 DNA: TGTGCCAGCAGCCTAAAGGCGGGAGCGGTGAGTGAGCAGTTCTTC
CDR3 protein: CASSLKAGAVSEQFF

V gene: TRBV5-4
J gene: TRBJ2-1
D gene: NA
CDR3 DNA: TGTGCCAGCAGCTTGTCGGTGGCCAATGAGCAGTTCTTC
CDR3 protein: CASSLSVANEQFF

V gene: TRBV7-9
J gene: TRBJ1-2
D gene: TRBD1
CDR3 DNA: TGTGCCAGCAGCCCGACAGGGGACTATGGCTACACCTTC
CDR3 protein: CASSPTGDYGYTF

V gene: TRBV30
J gene: TRBJ2-7
D gene: NA
CDR3 DNA: TGTGCCTGGAGTGTATTGCGCGGTCGGGGAGAGCAGTACTTC
CDR3 protein: CAWSVLRGRGEQYF

V gene: TRBV30
J gene: TRBJ2-2
D gene: NA
CDR3 DNA: TGTGCCTGGAGACGGACGGGCGGCACCGGGGAGCTGTTTTTT
CDR3 protein: CAWRRTGGTGELFF

V gene: TRBV18
J gene: TRBJ1-3
D gene: NA
CDR3 DNA: TGTGCCAGCTCACCCGCCCCCCTGAGGGGAAACACCATATATTTT
CDR3 protein: CASSPAPLRGNTIYF